This entry lists 28 T cell receptor beta chains sequenced from one sample in a study of radiotherapy plus CTLA-4 blockade in lung cancer. Sequencing was performed with immunoSEQ multiplex PCR; in TCRdb, only in-frame clones are kept and a portion is missing. The repertoire holds over 60,000 clones, with about nine tenths as singletons. This specimen consisted of peripheral blood, obtained from a patient treated with radiotherapy plus ipilimumab. The receptors here all came from a human donor with non-small cell lung cancer that progressed on radiotherapy plus ipilimumab.

This chain uses TRBV30 with TRBJ1-2; unclear D gene. The CDR3 runs to 11 residues. V gave up 4 bases and J gave up 10 bases, with 13 bases separating them. CDR1 GTSNPN and CDR2 SVGIG come from the germline V gene (reference sequence). CDR3: CAWKGYGDYTF. In DNA form, the CDR3 reads TGTGCCTGGAAAGGATACGGGGACTACACCTTC.

The chain is built from TRBV5-6 and TRBJ1-5, with D possibly matching TRBD1 (5 bases). Germline CDR1 is SGHDT and CDR2 is YYEEEE. V shed 0 bases and J shed 7 bases, with 11 bases lying between them. CDR3 length equals 14 residues. The CDR3 sequence is CASSLGGSPQPQHF. CDR3 coding DNA: TGTGCCAGCAGCTTGGGGGGGTCACCCCAGCCCCAGCATTTT.

The V call is TRBV28, the J call TRBJ2-3; D possibly corresponds to TRBD2 (6 bases). The CDR3 runs 17 residues. V shed 3 bases and J shed 0 bases, with 16 bases lying between them. Germline values: CDR1 MDHEN, CDR2 SYDVKM. This chain's CDR3 is CASSFPTASESTDTQYF. DNA of the CDR3: TGTGCCAGCAGTTTCCCGACAGCTAGCGAGAGCACAGATACGCAGTATTTT.

This chain uses TRBV11-1 with TRBJ2-2; 8 bases are shared with TRBD1. Per the germline V gene, CDR1 is SGHAT and CDR2 is FQDESV (reference sequence). There are 16 residues in the CDR3. V lost 4 bases, J lost 4 bases, and 8 bases stayed unmatched. CDR3: CASSWGRQGATGELFF. In DNA, the CDR3 is TGTGCCAGCAGCTGGGGGCGGCAGGGGGCCACCGGGGAGCTGTTTTTT. Full variable domain (outside the CDR3, taken from reference TRBV11-1 and TRBJ2-2): EAEVAQSPRYKITEKSQAVAFWCDPISGHATLYWYRQILGQGPELLVQFQDESVVDDSQLPKDRFSAERLKGVDSTLKIQPAELGDSAMYLCASSWGRQGATGELFFGEGSRLTVL.

The chain combines TRBV2 with TRBJ2-2; possibly TRBD1 for D (6 bases). Trimming took 6 bases from V and 4 from J, leaving 12 bases between them. The CDR3 runs to 14 residues. Germline CDR1 and CDR2: SNHLY and FYNNEI. The CDR3 nucleotides are TGTGCCAGCAGGGCCGACAGGTCCACCGGGGAGCTGTTTTTT. Amino acids: CASRADRSTGELFF.

V gene TRBV6-5 combines with J gene TRBJ2-7; D is ambiguous. The CDR3 runs 11 residues. V lost 10 bases and J lost 2, with 9 bases in between. Germline V gene data show CDR1 as MNHEY and CDR2 as SVGAGI. CDR3 DNA: TGTGCCATAGGGCCTGCCTACGAGCAGTACTTC. This sequence encodes CAIGPAYEQYF.

CDR3 protein: CASSESLTGRETEAFF. DNA of the CDR3: TGTGCCAGCAGTGAATCGCTGACAGGGAGGGAGACTGAAGCTTTCTTT. This chain uses TRBV2 with TRBJ1-1; 7 positions match TRBD1. The CDR3 length is 16 residues. In germline, CDR1 is SNHLY, CDR2 FYNNEI. The V gene end was trimmed by 2 bases and the J gene end by 5 bases; junction bases not matched to a gene: 11.

The J gene is TRBJ1-5, the V gene TRBV6-1; no reliable D call. The ends were cut back, 4 bases at V and 2 bases at J, with 18 bases in the middle. CDR1 is MNHNS and CDR2 is SASEGT in the germline V gene. There are 17 residues in the CDR3. The CDR3 region is CASSVSSDGMGNQPQHF. CDR3 bases: TGTGCCAGCAGTGTTTCTTCGGACGGAATGGGCAATCAGCCCCAGCATTTT.

The chain has TRBV25-1 and TRBJ2-5; D not resolved. This CDR3 has 13 amino acids. Trimming took 0 bases from V and 5 from J, leaving 7 bases between them. Germline V lookup: CDR1 MGHDK, CDR2 SYGVNS. CDR3 residues: CASSEYYGETQYF. The CDR3 DNA follows: TGTGCCAGCAGTGAATATTACGGTGAGACCCAGTACTTC.

The chain uses TRBV21-1 and TRBJ2-1; the DNA was not used to check the table's D call, TRBD2. TRBV21-1 is shown as a pseudogene. The CDR3 runs 12 residues. CDR3 amino acids: CASSKVFYEQFF. CDR3 coding DNA: TGTGCCAGCAGCAAAGTCTTCTATGAGCAGTTCTTC.

The chain recombines TRBV19 with TRBJ1-2, with 9 bases fitting TRBD1. The CDR3 is 15 amino acids. The V gene end was trimmed by 9 bases and the J gene end by 4 bases; junction bases not matched to a gene: 12. CDR1 and CDR2 (germline): LNHDA, SQIVND (reference sequence). The CDR3 DNA follows: TGTGCCAGCCAGCAAGGGGACAGGGACGCCTATGGCTACACCTTC. Translation gives CASQQGDRDAYGYTF.

The chain is built from TRBV5-1 and TRBJ2-3; possible D gene TRBD1, 5 bases. V was shortened by 0 bases and J by 6 bases, with 11 bases between the two germline ends. In germline, CDR1 is SGHRS, CDR2 YFSETQ. The CDR3 spans 14 residues. CDR3: CASSLEGLGDTQYF. The CDR3 nucleotides are TGCGCCAGCAGCTTGGAGGGGTTAGGTGATACGCAGTATTTT. Full variable domain (missing parts from reference TRBV5-1 and TRBJ2-3): KAGVTQTPRYLIKTRGQQVTLSCSPISGHRSVSWYQQTPGQGLQFLFEYFSETQRNKGNFPGRFSGRQFSNSRSEMNVSTLELGDSALYLCASSLEGLGDTQYFGPGTRLTVL.

The gene calls are TRBV10-3 and TRBJ2-2; 7 nucleotides line up with TRBD2. J gave up 3 bases and V 1 base, and 5 bases lay outside the gene matches. The germline V gene encodes CDR1 ENHRY and CDR2 SYGVKD. The CDR3 spans 16 residues. The CDR3 coding sequence is TGTGCCATCAGTGAGTGGGACTACCCTCACACCGGGGAGCTGTTTTTT. It specifies CAISEWDYPHTGELFF.

DNA of the CDR3: TGTGCCAGCAGCTTTACTAGCGAGCTCTACAATGAGCAGTTCTTC. Amino acids: CASSFTSELYNEQFF. The chain recombines TRBV7-3 with TRBJ2-1; 7 bases are a match to TRBD2. The CDR3 has 15 residues. Germline V CDR1 and CDR2: SGHTA, FQGTGA. With 3 bases clipped from V and 3 bases from J, the junction kept 5 bases outside the gene matches.

V is TRBV2 and J is TRBJ2-1, with 8 nucleotides matching TRBD1. The CDR3 contains 15 residues. Germline values: CDR1 SNHLY, CDR2 FYNNEI. With V trimmed by 5 bases and J by 4 bases, 7 bases remained unmatched. CDR3 bases: TGTGCCAGCAGTCGTCGTACAGGGGGGTACAATGAGCAGTTCTTC. It specifies CASSRRTGGYNEQFF.

In this sample, this clone turned up once. The chain employs TRBV2 and TRBJ1-2; D is perhaps TRBD1 (6 bases). There are 16 residues in the CDR3. V was cut by 4 bases and J by 4 bases, with 19 bases left in between. The V gene's germline CDR1 is SNHLY and CDR2 FYNNEI. The CDR3 bases are TGTGCCAGCAGTGCGACGGAGGACAGCCCTTTCTATGGCTACACCTTC. Residues: CASSATEDSPFYGYTF.

This clone showed up just once. The V gene is TRBV10-1, the J gene TRBJ2-1, with 10 bases that match TRBD2. Per germline, CDR1 WNHNN and CDR2 SYGVQD (reference sequence). The length of the CDR3 is 16 residues. J was trimmed by 5 bases and V by 6 bases; bases with no gene match: 10. The CDR3 coding sequence is TGCGCCAGCAGCCAGAAAAGCGGGAGGGTACACAATGAGCAGTTCTTC. Protein sequence: CASSQKSGRVHNEQFF.

For this clone: A junction boundary mismatches the germline segment, possibly from a read error. J is TRBJ2-1 and V is TRBV7-7; 10 nucleotides match TRBD2. Looked up from germline, CDR1 is SSHAT and CDR2 is FNYEAQ (reference sequence). The CDR3 consists of 18 residues. This CDR3 is CASRGGTGLAENYNEQFF. DNA of the CDR3: TGTGCTAGCAGGGGGGGGACTGGACTAGCGGAAAATTACAATGAGCAGTTCTTC.

V and J are TRBV28 and TRBJ2-7, with a possible D match to TRBD2 (7 bases). Trimming took off 7 bases at V and 4 bases at J, with 17 bases between the two ends. The CDR3 is 14 residues long. Germline V gives CDR1 MDHEN, CDR2 SYDVKM. CDR3 coding DNA: TGTGCCAGCATCCCGTCGGGGGGCAAATACGAGCAGTACTTC. It translates to CASIPSGGKYEQYF. The complete variable domain, with remaining parts taken from reference TRBV28 and TRBJ2-7, reads DVKVTQSSRYLVKRTGEKVFLECVQDMDHENMFWYRQDPGLGLRLIYFSYDVKMKEKGDIPEGYSVSREKKERFSLILESASTNQTSMYLCASIPSGGKYEQYFGPGTRLTVT.

The chain has TRBV5-6 and TRBJ2-1; D is undetermined. The CDR3 spans 12 residues. V lost 1 base and J lost 8, with 7 bases in between. Per the germline V gene, CDR1 is SGHDT and CDR2 is YYEEEE. The CDR3 DNA is TGTGCCAGCAGCTTGTTGGGCTATGAGCAGTTCTTC. Amino acid sequence: CASSLLGYEQFF.

The rearrangement links TRBV9 to TRBJ1-4, with D uncertain. V dropped 7 bases and J dropped 7 bases, with 17 bases sitting between them. The CDR3 extends over 14 amino acids. Germline values: CDR1 SGDLS, CDR2 YYNGEE. The CDR3 nucleotides are TGTGCCAGCTTAACAGTTGCTATGGTTGAAAAACTGTTTTTT. Translated: CASLTVAMVEKLFF. Full variable domain (rest looked up from reference TRBV9 and TRBJ1-4): DSGVTQTPKHLITATGQRVTLRCSPRSGDLSVYWYQQSLDQGLQFLIQYYNGEERAKGNILERFSAQQFPDLHSELNLSSLELGDSALYFCASLTVAMVEKLFFGSGTQLSVL.

This clone is a singleton in its sample. This chain links TRBV23-1 with TRBJ2-3; 12 bases align to TRBD1. TRBV23-1 carries the ORF label, with uncertain function. J was trimmed by 5 bases and V by 3 bases; bases with no gene match: 6. CDR3 length: 16 amino acids. The CDR3 DNA reads as TGCGCCAGCAGTCACGGGGACAGGGGGCGAGGAGATACGCAGTATTTT. It is translated as CASSHGDRGRGDTQYF.

The rearrangement joins TRBV10-2 to TRBJ2-5; D is ambiguous. The closer fit of TRBJ2-7 to the DNA end suggests the J call may be wrong. Germline-derived CDR1 and CDR2 are WSHSY and SAAADI. The CDR3 has 14 amino acids. As DNA, the CDR3 is TGCGCCAGCAGTGAGTTCAGGAGCTCCTACGAGCAGTACTTC. It yields the protein CASSEFRSSYEQYF.

This clone was detected only once. Other nucleotide sequences in the sample specify the same CDR3. The chain joins TRBV7-3 to TRBJ2-1; TRBD2 agrees at 8 bases. Germline CDR1 reads SGHTA; CDR2 reads FQGTGA. This CDR3 region has 13 residues. V shed 1 base, J shed 10 bases, and the junction held 3 bases outside the gene matches. CDR3 residues: CASSLITGGEQFF. For the CDR3, the DNA is TGTGCCAGCAGCTTAATAACGGGGGGGGAGCAGTTCTTC. The whole variable domain, remainder taken from reference TRBV7-3 and TRBJ2-1, is GAGVSQTPSNKVTEKGKYVELRCDPISGHTALYWYRQSLGQGPEFLIYFQGTGAADDSGLPNDRFFAVRPEGSVSTLKIQRTERGDSAVYLCASSLITGGEQFFGPGTRLTVL.

The CDR3: CAWDPRAGHNEQFF. DNA of the CDR3: TGTGCCTGGGACCCCCGGGCGGGACACAATGAGCAGTTCTTC. V gene TRBV30 combines with J gene TRBJ2-1, with D maybe TRBD2 (6 bases). Between the trimmed V and J ends, which lost 5 bases and 5 bases, there was a span of 16 bases. Germline V gene sequence: CDR1 GTSNPN, CDR2 SVGIG (reference sequence). The CDR3 contains 14 residues.

This chain uses TRBV30 with TRBJ1-5, with D possibly matching TRBD1 (6 bases). Trimming pared 2 bases from V and 7 bases from J, leaving 12 bases between. Looked up from germline, CDR1 is GTSNPN and CDR2 is SVGIG (reference sequence). The CDR3 has 13 amino acids. CDR3 sequence reads: CAWSQGTGQPQHF. The CDR3 DNA reads TGTGCCTGGAGTCAGGGGACGGGGCAGCCCCAGCATTTT. Based on the CDR3 plus reference TRBV30 and TRBJ1-5, the full variable domain is SQTIHQWPATLVQPVGSPLSLECTVEGTSNPNLYWYRQAAGRGLQLLFYSVGIGQISSEVPQNLSASRPQDRQFILSSKKLLLSDSGFYLCAWSQGTGQPQHFGDGTRLSIL.

V and J are TRBV28 and TRBJ1-2; D perhaps matches TRBD1 (6 bases). The CDR3 covers 14 residues. Germline V gives CDR1 MDHEN, CDR2 SYDVKM. The V end was cut by 3 bases, the J end by 4 bases, with 12 bases between. The CDR3 here is CASSFASRGYGYTF. The CDR3 DNA sequence: TGTGCCAGCAGTTTTGCCTCCAGGGGCTATGGCTACACCTTC.

As regards this clone: Other nucleotide sequences in the sample specify the same CDR3. V usage is TRBV5-1 and J usage is TRBJ2-3; 7 positions agree with TRBD2. The V segment lost 1 base and the J segment 0 bases; nucleotides outside the gene matches: 5. The germline V gene has CDR1 SGHRS and CDR2 YFSETQ. The CDR3 has 16 amino acids. The CDR3 here is CASSLNGRTSTDTQYF. In DNA form, the CDR3 reads TGCGCCAGCAGCTTGAACGGGAGGACTAGCACAGATACGCAGTATTTT.